Listed below are T cell receptor beta chains from one sample, sequenced in a study of blood T cell repertoires in COVID-19. Repertoires were generated with immunoSEQ multiplex PCR, while TCRdb's copy carries only in-frame clones and drops some. The sample holds about 18,000 clones, approximately 92% seen once. Sequencing input: peripheral blood. The receptors derive from a man aged 55 to 70 with active COVID-19. Both conserved end residues are part of each CDR3. Fields, in order: V gene, J gene, CDR3 protein.

>TRBV28|TRBJ2-4
CASSLGQEKNIQYF
>TRBV9|TRBJ2-1
CASSFRTGGSLSSYNEQFF
>TRBV12-3/TRBV12-4|TRBJ1-2
CASRKTANYGYTF
>TRBV7-3|TRBJ1-5
CASSWDSYQPQHF
>TRBV11-2|TRBJ1-6
CASSLVSASNSPLHF
>TRBV29-1|TRBJ2-3
CSLSQGSGRSDTQYF
>TRBV19|TRBJ1-6
CASSDRGSYNSPLHF
>TRBV7-8|TRBJ2-1
CASSQSGVAGPELEQFF
>TRBV7-8|TRBJ1-4
CASSSRTGDEKLFF
>TRBV3-1/TRBV3-2|TRBJ2-1
CASSQESWRGSAYNEQFF
>TRBV5-1|TRBJ2-7
CASSYGTGLTYEQYF
>TRBV5-6|TRBJ1-2
CASSPNTGTGVYGYTF
>TRBV5-1|TRBJ2-2
CASSLGGHSTGELFF
>TRBV5-4|TRBJ1-2
CASSPDLTGWGYTF
>TRBV9|TRBJ2-1
CASSVEFGSGPNEQFF
>TRBV9|TRBJ1-1
CASSPQTGHGTEAFF
>TRBV18|TRBJ2-1
CASDPGQGGNEQFF
>TRBV5-1|TRBJ2-7
CASSPNLAGASYEQYF
>TRBV24-1|TRBJ2-5
CATSWRGQETQYF
>TRBV24-1|TRBJ2-1
CATSDTQAGPWDEQFF
>TRBV5-5|TRBJ2-1
CASSLRGWAETYNEQFF
>TRBV25-1|TRBJ2-1
CASSAMKGGGGAHNEQFF
>TRBV2|TRBJ2-2
CASSTGTGSAGELFF
>TRBV6-5|TRBJ1-1
CASMRGGAEAFF
>TRBV3-1/TRBV3-2|TRBJ2-1
CASSQDRLAGGQKFF
>TRBV30|TRBJ1-2
CAWSRYYGYTF
>TRBV2|TRBJ1-3
CASSGQNSGNTIYF
>TRBV30|TRBJ1-1
CAWGQGSTEAFF
>TRBV5-4|TRBJ2-5
CASSLGGQFQETQYF
>TRBV3-1/TRBV3-2|TRBJ2-4
CASSRGLAGVGKAKNIQYF
>TRBV6-5|TRBJ2-5
CASTAGVTQYF
>TRBV28|TRBJ1-1
CASIPTGVWDTEAFF
>TRBV3-1/TRBV3-2|TRBJ2-4
CASSLSGQIFAKNIQYF
>TRBV3-1/TRBV3-2|TRBJ2-1
CASSPSATSGYNEQFF
>TRBV4-3|TRBJ2-1
CASSQGPQSAEQFF
>TRBV11-2|TRBJ2-6
CASRDWGGGANVLTF
>TRBV5-4|TRBJ2-1
CASSLPRNEQFF
>TRBV18|TRBJ2-7
CASSPPPRAGVYEQYF
>TRBV6-5|TRBJ2-5
CASSYPEAFQETQYF
>TRBV4-1|TRBJ1-2
CASSHSTGSYGYTF
>TRBV3-1/TRBV3-2|TRBJ2-7
CASSRDLAGGSYEQYF
>TRBV9|TRBJ2-3
CASSVRQGREDTQYF
>TRBV29-1|TRBJ2-1
CSAGAYNEQFF
>TRBV5-1|TRBJ2-3
CASSPRGTSGNLGGTDTQYF
>TRBV28|TRBJ2-5
CASSLTGGRETQYF
>TRBV28|TRBJ2-1
CASRTGTPDYNEQFF
>TRBV28|TRBJ2-5
CATLSPGARETQYF
>TRBV30|TRBJ1-2
CAWSLMGREEYGYTF
>TRBV10-3|TRBJ2-5
CAISMTSGGETQYF
>TRBV9|TRBJ1-1
CASKTGGTEAFF
>TRBV5-4|TRBJ2-2
CASSLERGRPTGELFF
>TRBV7-2|TRBJ2-3
CASSSTPLAGVDTQYF
>TRBV7-8|TRBJ2-7
CASGRGLPTYEQYF
>TRBV4-3|TRBJ2-7
CASSQRLAGPYEQYF
>TRBV12-3/TRBV12-4|TRBJ2-5
CASSLGGLETQYF
>TRBV11-2|TRBJ2-1
CASSPGQGNNEQFF
>TRBV7-8|TRBJ2-1
CASTELGTTFDEQFF
>TRBV18|TRBJ2-7
CASSLRDSDYEQYF
>TRBV11-2|TRBJ2-3
CASSPNGGNTDTQYF